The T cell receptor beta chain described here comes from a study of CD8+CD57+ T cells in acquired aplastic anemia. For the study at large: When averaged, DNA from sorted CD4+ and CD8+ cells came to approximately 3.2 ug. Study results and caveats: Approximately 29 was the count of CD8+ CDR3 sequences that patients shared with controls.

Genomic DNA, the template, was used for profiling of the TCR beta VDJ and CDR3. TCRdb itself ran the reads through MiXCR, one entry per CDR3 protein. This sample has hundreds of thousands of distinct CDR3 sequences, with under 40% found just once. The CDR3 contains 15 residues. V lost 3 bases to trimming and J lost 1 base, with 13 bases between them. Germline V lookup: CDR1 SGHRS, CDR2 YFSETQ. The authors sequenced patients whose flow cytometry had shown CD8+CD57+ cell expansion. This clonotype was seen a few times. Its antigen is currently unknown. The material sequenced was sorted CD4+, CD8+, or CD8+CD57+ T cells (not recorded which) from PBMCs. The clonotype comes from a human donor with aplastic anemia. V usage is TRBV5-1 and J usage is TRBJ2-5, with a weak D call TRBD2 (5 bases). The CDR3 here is CASSSLTTSQETQYF. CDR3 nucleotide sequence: TGCGCCAGCAGCTCACTGACTACCAGCCAAGAGACCCAGTACTTC.